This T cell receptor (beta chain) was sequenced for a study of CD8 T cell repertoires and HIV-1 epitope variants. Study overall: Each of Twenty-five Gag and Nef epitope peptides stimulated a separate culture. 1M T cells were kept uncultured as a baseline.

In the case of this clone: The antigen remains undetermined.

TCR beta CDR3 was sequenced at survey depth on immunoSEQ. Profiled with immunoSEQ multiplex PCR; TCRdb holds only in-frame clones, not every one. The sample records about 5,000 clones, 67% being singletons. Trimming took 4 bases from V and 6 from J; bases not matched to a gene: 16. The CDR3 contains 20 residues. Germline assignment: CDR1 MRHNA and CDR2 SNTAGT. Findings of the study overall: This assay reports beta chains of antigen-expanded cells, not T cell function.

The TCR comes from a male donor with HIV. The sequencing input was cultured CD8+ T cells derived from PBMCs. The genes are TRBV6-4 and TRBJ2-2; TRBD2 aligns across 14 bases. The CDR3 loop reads CASSGLRVGTSGRAPGELFF. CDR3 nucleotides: TGTGCCAGCAGTGGCTTGAGAGTCGGGACTAGCGGGAGAGCCCCCGGGGAGCTGTTTTTT.